The clone carrying this T cell receptor beta chain showed up just once. The antigen remains unidentified. The record originates from a study of CD8 T cells in Susac syndrome. Study results and limitations: The authors acknowledged that their TCR sequencing and HLA analysis involved a relatively small number of individuals.

Germline V lookup: CDR1 SNHLY, CDR2 FYNNEI. CDR3 length: 14 amino acids. J gave up 7 bases and V 10 bases, and 10 bases lay outside the gene matches. A quantity of about 0.5 to 1 ug RNA underwent reverse transcription using random hexamers. TCRdb processed the immunoSEQ multiplex PCR reads anew with MiXCR; each CDR3 protein has one entry. The sample shows about 120,000 distinct CDR3 sequences, about 94% of them seen only once. The chain links TRBV2 to TRBJ2-1; 10 bases are a match to TRBD2. Sequenced input: CD8+ T cells from PBMCs. The clonotype was recovered from a human donor with Susac syndrome. CDR3 sequence: CATLRAGGQNEQFF. The CDR3, as DNA: TGTGCCACCCTGCGAGCGGGGGGGCAAAATGAGCAGTTCTTC. Combining the CDR3 with reference TRBV2 and TRBJ2-1 gives the whole variable domain EPEVTQTPSHQVTQMGQEVILRCVPISNHLYFYWYRQILGQKVEFLVSFYNNEISEKSEIFDDQFSVERPDGSNFTLKIRSTKLEDSAMYFCATLRAGGQNEQFFGPGTRLTVL.